The 28 T cell receptor beta chains reported below all come from one sample, sequenced in a study of shared clonotypes between healthy human individuals. Method: immunoSEQ multiplex PCR; TCRdb's copy keeps in-frame clones and lacks some. This table has about 680,000 clones, around 72% appearing once. The sequenced sample was memory CD4+ T cells sorted from blood. As for subset: CD45RA-negative fraction. The source of these receptors is a woman aged 25 to 39 in good health.

The chain has TRBV7-2 and TRBJ1-2, with 7 bases aligning to TRBD1. The CDR3 has 15 residues. After removal of 4 bases from V and 7 bases from J, the junction contained 12 bases not matched to a gene. Germline V gives CDR1 SGHTA, CDR2 FQGNSA. This chain's CDR3 is CASSSRQGSRSGYTF. In DNA form, the CDR3 reads TGTGCCAGCAGCTCGAGACAGGGTTCAAGAAGTGGCTACACCTTC.

The rearrangement uses TRBV6-1 and TRBJ1-2; D might be TRBD1 (6 bases). CDR3 size: 13 residues. Trimming stripped 7 bases from V and 0 bases from J, with 9 bases between. Germline CDR1 and CDR2: MNHNS and SASEGT. CDR3: CASMGASNYGYTF. In nucleotides, the CDR3 is TGTGCCAGCATGGGGGCGTCTAACTATGGCTACACCTTC.

The chain has TRBV6-5 and TRBJ1-2, with D maybe TRBD1 (5 bases). The V end lost 6 bases, the J end lost 1 base, and 9 bases lay between the germline ends. This CDR3 contains 13 residues. CDR1 and CDR2 (germline): MNHEY, SVGAGI. CDR3 region: CASSPQDNYGYTF. CDR3 in DNA: TGTGCCAGCAGCCCACAGGATAACTATGGCTACACCTTC.

This clone was recorded a few times. The rearrangement uses TRBV5-1 and TRBJ1-1; no firm D call. V was shortened by 0 bases and J by 4 bases, with 10 bases between the two germline ends. Per germline, CDR1 SGHRS and CDR2 YFSETQ. There are 14 residues in the CDR3. DNA for the CDR3: TGCGCCAGCAGCTTGGTTGGGGATCTCACTGAAGCTTTCTTT. Its protein product is CASSLVGDLTEAFF.

This clone showed up just a few times. CDR3 amino acids: CATIGVTGNTEAFF. DNA for the CDR3: TGTGCGACCATCGGTGTGACAGGTAACACTGAAGCTTTCTTT. The J gene is TRBJ1-1, the V gene TRBV10-3, with a possible D match to TRBD1 (6 bases). From germline, CDR1 is ENHRY and CDR2 SYGVKD. This CDR3 is built from 14 residues.

This rearrangement joins TRBV6-1 to TRBJ1-1, with 7 bases identical to TRBD1. Germline trimming cut 0 bases from V and 10 bases from J; bases unmatched to any gene: 8. The germline V gene has CDR1 MNHNS and CDR2 SASEGT. The CDR3 length is 14 residues. CDR3 sequence: CASSEAWTGRGAFF. The CDR3 nucleotides are TGTGCCAGCAGTGAAGCGTGGACAGGCAGAGGAGCTTTCTTT.

This chain links TRBV5-1 with TRBJ1-1; D unclear. V lost 0 bases and J 3 bases, leaving 6 bases between the germline ends. CDR1 and CDR2 from the germline V gene are SGHRS and YFSETQ. This CDR3 has 13 amino acids. CDR3 sequence reads: CASSLEGHTEAFF. The CDR3 DNA reads as TGCGCCAGCAGCTTGGAAGGGCACACTGAAGCTTTCTTT.

The chain has TRBV2 and TRBJ2-7; D call uncertain. V was shortened by 6 bases and J by 4 bases, with 10 bases between the two germline ends. The CDR3 runs to 12 residues. In germline, CDR1 is SNHLY, CDR2 FYNNEI. The CDR3 DNA reads as TGTGCCAGCAGGGGGAACGGGTACGAGCAGTACTTC. Translating gives CASRGNGYEQYF.

The chain has TRBV11-2 and TRBJ2-1; 11 bases fit TRBD2. The V gene's germline CDR1 is SGHAT and CDR2 FQNNGV. Germline trimming cut 1 base from V and 9 bases from J; bases unmatched to any gene: 5. This CDR3 has 15 residues. CDR3 amino acids: CASSLGLAGGTEQFF. The CDR3 DNA sequence: TGTGCCAGCAGCTTAGGTCTAGCGGGAGGTACTGAGCAGTTCTTC.

This chain joins TRBV27 and TRBJ1-1, with a tentative D call TRBD1 (5 bases). Trimming stripped 6 bases from V and 6 bases from J, with 17 bases between. This CDR3 region has 14 residues. Germline lookup yields CDR1 MNHEY and CDR2 SMNVEV (reference sequence). The CDR3, as DNA: TGTGCCAGCAGAAATCAGGGAAATCTCCCTGAAGCTTTCTTT. This encodes CASRNQGNLPEAFF.

Points on this clone: The identical CDR3 is also encoded by other nucleotide sequences in the sample. The chain carries TRBV5-1 and TRBJ2-7, with D perhaps given as TRBD1 or TRBD2 (5 bases each). In germline, CDR1 is SGHRS, CDR2 YFSETQ. V lost 0 bases and J lost 3, with 10 bases in between. This CDR3 region has 14 residues. The CDR3, as DNA: TGCGCCAGCAGCTTGGGGGACCTAAGCTACGAGCAGTACTTC. The encoded protein is CASSLGDLSYEQYF.

This clone has more than one count but fewer than ten. The rearrangement joins TRBV6-4 to TRBJ2-3; TRBD2 matches 8 bases. CDR1 and CDR2 from the germline V gene are MRHNA and SNTAGT. The length of the CDR3 is 15 residues. With V trimmed by 3 bases and J by 3 bases, 5 bases remained unmatched. CDR3 residues: CASSEAGDWTDTQYF. The DNA for the CDR3 is TGTGCCAGCAGTGAAGCGGGAGATTGGACAGATACGCAGTATTTT.

This sequence joins TRBV5-4 and TRBJ2-2, with D perhaps TRBD2 (5 bases). V lost 4 bases and J lost 1, with 14 bases in between. The CDR3 consists of 16 residues. The germline CDR1 and CDR2 sequences are SGHNT and YYREEE (reference sequence). The CDR3 protein is CASSQVGVRNTGELFF. CDR3 nucleotides: TGTGCCAGCAGCCAAGTCGGGGTGAGGAACACCGGGGAGCTGTTTTTT.

The chain joins TRBV5-1 to TRBJ1-1, with D possibly matching TRBD1 (5 bases). From germline, CDR1 is SGHRS and CDR2 YFSETQ. The CDR3 runs to 15 residues. Deletions cut 0 bases from V and 4 bases from J, with 13 bases between. The CDR3 nucleotides read TGCGCCAGCAGCTTGGACCCGGGGCGAGGCACTGAAGCTTTCTTT. Translated: CASSLDPGRGTEAFF.

The rearrangement uses TRBV21-1 and TRBJ1-5. TRBV21-1 is recorded as a pseudogene. This CDR3 has 18 amino acids. In DNA form, the CDR3 reads TGTGCCAGCAGTAAAGCTCCCGGCAGGGGAGGAAGCAATCAGCCCCAGCATTTT. Encoded protein: CASSKAPGRGGSNQPQHF.

The chain employs TRBV2 and TRBJ2-3, with no clear D. This CDR3 contains 11 residues. Looked up from germline, CDR1 is SNHLY and CDR2 is FYNNEI. Trimming removed 8 bases from V and 2 bases from J, with 5 bases in between. CDR3: CASAYTDTQYF. CDR3 sequence (DNA): TGTGCCAGCGCCTACACAGATACGCAGTATTTT. Variable domain in full (rest from reference TRBV2 and TRBJ2-3): EPEVTQTPSHQVTQMGQEVILRCVPISNHLYFYWYRQILGQKVEFLVSFYNNEISEKSEIFDDQFSVERPDGSNFTLKIRSTKLEDSAMYFCASAYTDTQYFGPGTRLTVL.

Turning to this clone: Other DNA sequences in the sample encode the same CDR3. The chain recombines TRBV25-1 with TRBJ2-7; D ambiguous. V lost 3 bases, J lost 4 bases, and 4 bases lay in between. Looked up from germline, CDR1 is MGHDK and CDR2 is SYGVNS. The CDR3 is made up of 11 amino acids. CDR3 nucleotides: TGTGCCAGCAGTGAGGGGTACGAGCAGTACTTC. Translated: CASSEGYEQYF.

The CDR3 bases are TGTGCCAGCCGTCCAGAGTTGGGGGGTAATGAAAAACTGTTTTTT. Its translation is CASRPELGGNEKLFF. V and J are TRBV27 and TRBJ1-4; possibly TRBD1 for D (5 bases). CDR3 length: 15 amino acids. Between the trimmed V and J ends, which lost 8 bases and 4 bases, there was a span of 17 bases. CDR1 and CDR2 (germline): MNHEY, SMNVEV (reference sequence). The variable domain in full, completed from reference TRBV27 and TRBJ1-4, reads EAQVTQNPRYLITVTGKKLTVTCSQNMNHEYMSWYRQDPGLGLRQIYYSMNVEVTDKGDVPEGYKVSRKEKRNFPLILESPSPNQTSLYFCASRPELGGNEKLFFGSGTQLSVL.

For this clone: A much larger clonotype is one base distant, so this may be a read error. Other DNA sequences within the sample encode an identical CDR3. The chain links TRBV7-2 to TRBJ2-1, with D possibly being TRBD2 (6 bases). V dropped 0 bases and J dropped 0 bases, with 6 bases sitting between them. This CDR3 is built from 15 residues. Germline CDR1 is SGHTA and CDR2 is FQGNSA. CDR3 amino acids: CASSLAGSSYNEQFF. The CDR3 nucleotides read TGTGCCAGCAGCTTAGCCGGGAGCTCCTACAATGAGCAGTTCTTC.

V usage is TRBV18 and J usage is TRBJ2-7, with 7 bases fitting TRBD1. The CDR3 extends over 15 amino acids. Losses at the gene ends were 2 bases for V and 4 bases for J; bases not matched to a gene: 8. Germline V gene data show CDR1 as KGHSH and CDR2 as LQKENI. The CDR3 region is CASSPRTGDGYEQYF. In DNA, the CDR3 is TGTGCCAGCTCACCAAGAACAGGGGATGGGTACGAGCAGTACTTC.

The DNA of the CDR3 is TGTGCCAGCAGCTTAGGCCGGAGGGGGCAAGGCTACACCTTC. Protein sequence: CASSLGRRGQGYTF. The chain joins TRBV13 to TRBJ1-2; 7 positions agree with TRBD1. The CDR3 is 14 amino acids. The junction had 6 bases not matched to a gene; V was cut back by 0 bases and J by 8 bases. CDR1 is PRHDT and CDR2 is FYEKMQ in the germline V gene (reference sequence).

As regards this clone: Mismatch with germline at one junction end may stem from a read error. Other nucleotide sequences in the sample specify the same CDR3. This sequence joins TRBV10-3 and TRBJ2-7; possible D gene TRBD2, 5 bases. CDR1 and CDR2 (germline): ENHRY, SYGVKD. This CDR3 has 13 residues. The CDR3 region has the DNA TGTGCCAGCAGTTATCGGGAAACCTACGAGCAGTACTTC. Translating it yields CASSYRETYEQYF.

The J gene is TRBJ1-2, the V gene TRBV6-1, with 8 positions matching TRBD1. The CDR3 contains 13 residues. The ends lost 9 bases at V and 5 bases at J; junction bases unmatched: 8. Germline V gene data show CDR1 as MNHNS and CDR2 as SASEGT. The CDR3 sequence is CASEDRELYGYTF. The DNA of the CDR3 is TGTGCCAGTGAGGACAGGGAGCTATATGGCTACACCTTC.

This clone has just one count. CDR3 in DNA: TGCAGCGTTCAGGGTACCTCTTCCTACGAGCAGTACTTC. Translating gives CSVQGTSSYEQYF. The chain uses TRBV29-1 and TRBJ2-7; D perhaps matches TRBD1 (5 bases). V lost 5 bases to trimming and J lost 1 base, with 12 bases between them. Germline values: CDR1 SQVTM, CDR2 ANQGSEA. This CDR3 region has 13 residues.

Comments on this clone: The sample carries other DNA sequences with the same CDR3. V usage is TRBV18 and J usage is TRBJ2-7; 10 nucleotides match TRBD2. The CDR3 runs 15 residues. Germline trimming cut 3 bases from V and 0 bases from J; bases unmatched to any gene: 2. CDR1 and CDR2 (germline): KGHSH, LQKENI. The CDR3 DNA is TGTGCCAGCTCACCTCCTAGCGGGAGCTCCTACGAGCAGTACTTC. Translating it yields CASSPPSGSSYEQYF. The full variable domain, its missing parts supplied by reference TRBV18 and TRBJ2-7, is NAGVMQNPRHLVRRRGQEARLRCSPMKGHSHVYWYRQLPEEGLKFMVYLQKENIIDESGMPKERFSAEFPKEGPSILRIQQVVRGDSAAYFCASSPPSGSSYEQYFGPGTRLTVT.

The chain recombines TRBV5-4 with TRBJ2-7; weak D call: TRBD2 (6 bases). Germline loops: CDR1 SGHNT, CDR2 YYREEE (reference sequence). Trimming left V 0 bases short and J 0 bases short, with 10 bases between. The CDR3 totals 15 residues. CDR3 DNA: TGTGCCAGCAGCTTGGGGGCCGGGAGCTCCTACGAGCAGTACTTC. Amino acid sequence: CASSLGAGSSYEQYF.

V gene TRBV6-6 combines with J gene TRBJ1-4; maybe TRBD1 (6 bases). From germline, CDR1 is MNHNY and CDR2 SVGAGI (reference sequence). Trimming pared 4 bases from V and 7 bases from J, leaving 16 bases between. This CDR3 contains 15 residues. The CDR3 DNA reads TGTGCCAGCAGTTCCCTTTACGGGACATTTGAAAAACTGTTTTTT. Translation: CASSSLYGTFEKLFF.

The gene calls are TRBV4-1 and TRBJ1-3; maybe TRBD1 (5 bases). Germline CDR1 MGHRA, CDR2 YSYEKL. This CDR3 is 16 amino acids long. Trimming removed 3 bases at V and 8 bases at J, with 20 bases between. The CDR3, as DNA: TGCGCCAGCAGCCAGAGAGGGTACCAGGGAGGGGACACCATATATTTT. It yields the protein CASSQRGYQGGDTIYF.